The 8 T cell receptor beta chains in this list originate from one sample, sequenced in a study of metastatic and nonmetastatic thyroid tumors. With MiXCR, TCRdb reprocessed the PCR reads. The data show almost 70,000 clones, approximately 15% seen once. No patient received treatment before thyroid surgery. The sample consisted of blood. These TCRs come from a male donor with papillary thyroid cancer or a benign thyroid nodule (not recorded which). Some clones in this sample may be carry-over from other donors' samples.

This clone was seen ten or more times. This chain connects TRBV19 to TRBJ1-1; 9 nucleotides agree with TRBD1. The CDR3 has 15 residues. Germline assignment: CDR1 LNHDA and CDR2 SQIVND (reference sequence). Trimming took 5 bases from V and 0 from J; bases not matched to a gene: 4. CDR3 nucleotide sequence: TGTGCCAGTAGTTCCGGGACAGGGATGAACACTGAAGCTTTCTTT. It is translated as CASSSGTGMNTEAFF.

There are a few counts of this clone. The chain uses TRBV27 and TRBJ2-3; D may be TRBD1 (5 bases). Trimming removed 0 bases from V and 9 bases from J, with 16 bases in between. Germline V gene sequence: CDR1 MNHEY, CDR2 SMNVEV (reference sequence). The CDR3 is 15 amino acids. CDR3 residues: CASSLSHIQGLTQYF. DNA for the CDR3: TGTGCCAGCAGTTTATCCCATATCCAGGGTTTAACGCAGTATTTT.

This clone was detected only a few times. This chain connects TRBV6-2 or TRBV6-3 to TRBJ2-3; 14 nucleotides line up with TRBD2. The germline V gene has CDR1 MNHEY and CDR2 SVGEGT. The CDR3 runs 18 residues. Losses at the gene ends were 4 bases for V and 1 base for J; bases not matched to a gene: 7. The CDR3 DNA sequence: TGTGCCAGCAGTTCCTCATCGGGACTAGCGGGGGGCACAGATACGCAGTATTTT. Its translation is CASSSSSGLAGGTDTQYF.

The V gene is TRBV6-1, the J gene TRBJ1-2; D perhaps matches TRBD1 (5 bases). The CDR3 consists of 15 residues. V lost 7 bases and J 4 bases, leaving 19 bases between the germline ends. In germline, CDR1 is MNHNS, CDR2 SASEGT. This CDR3 is CASIFRLGGPYGYTF. For the CDR3, the DNA is TGTGCCAGCATTTTCCGACTCGGGGGACCCTATGGCTACACCTTC.

In its sample, this clone was seen many times. This rearrangement joins TRBV7-9 to TRBJ2-1; 8 bases agree with TRBD2. Germline assignment: CDR1 SEHNR and CDR2 FQNEAQ (reference sequence). The J segment lost 8 bases and the V segment lost 4 bases, leaving 13 bases of the junction unmatched. The CDR3 extends over 16 amino acids. Here the CDR3 reads CASSSILAAGLDEQFF. The CDR3 bases are TGTGCCAGCAGCTCCATACTAGCGGCAGGATTGGATGAGCAGTTCTTC.

This clone has ten or more counts. Germline and junction disagree at one end, which may indicate a read error. Other DNA sequences in this specimen translate into the identical CDR3. The V and J genes are TRBV16 and TRBJ1-6; no clear D gene. Germline V lookup: CDR1 KGHSY, CDR2 FQNENV. The CDR3 spans 14 residues. Written as DNA, the CDR3 is TGTGCCAGCAGCCAGGCCTTAAATAATTCACCTCTCCACTTT. It specifies CASSQALNNSPLHF.

This clone was seen repeatedly, ten times or more. The V and J genes are TRBV5-1 and TRBJ1-6, with 8 bases fitting TRBD1. The CDR3 loop spans 17 amino acids. Trimming removed 4 bases from V and 2 bases from J; junction bases left unmatched: 8. Germline V gene lookup returns CDR1 SGHRS and CDR2 YFSETQ. The CDR3 loop is CASSEGVDRAYNSPLHF. Here the CDR3 DNA reads TGCGCCAGCAGCGAAGGGGTGGACAGGGCCTATAATTCACCCCTCCACTTT.

The sample holds many counts of this clone. J is TRBJ1-1 and V is TRBV20-1; D unclear. The CDR3 sequence is 11 residues long. CDR1 and CDR2 from the germline V gene are DFQATT and SNEGSKA (reference sequence). The V gene lost 1 base and the J gene lost 2 bases, with 2 bases spanning the gap. CDR3 DNA: TGCAGTGCTAGAGGCAACACTGAAGCTTTCTTT. It is translated as CSARGNTEAFF.